This T cell receptor (beta chain) was captured in a study of identical twins. The CDR3 spans 15 residues. V gave up 0 bases and J gave up 0 bases, with 8 bases separating them. The germline CDR1 and CDR2 sequences are MGHRA and YSYEKL. TCRdb reanalysed the 5' RACE reads using MiXCR and keeps one entry per CDR3 protein. The table includes about 1.7 million distinct CDR3 sequences, about 31% detected once. The sample consisted of cord blood. The genes are TRBV4-1 and TRBJ2-5, with D unclear. The receptor's source is a newborn girl in good health. The DNA for the CDR3 is TGCGCCAGCAGCCAAGATCAAAGCTACCAAGAGACCCAGTACTTC. Amino acids: CASSQDQSYQETQYF.